The 22 T cell receptor beta chains listed next were all sequenced from one sample in a study of T cells in Graves' hyperthyroidism and ophthalmopathy. There were TCR beta CDR3 regions amplified from RNA transcripts. The primer set for the first-round RT-PCR of the TCR CDR3 was HTBI. Using its own MiXCR run on the multiplex PCR reads, TCRdb lists one record per CDR3 protein. The sample lists approximately 270,000 distinct CDR3 sequences, approximately 14% occurring once. Sequenced sample: blood. These receptors were collected from a woman aged 35 to 49 with Graves' hyperthyroidism that later progressed to Graves' ophthalmopathy.

In this sample, this clonotype turned up many times. This chain uses TRBV19 with TRBJ1-2; a possible D gene is TRBD1 (5 bases). This CDR3 is built from 14 residues. V was clipped by 5 bases and J by 4 bases, with 14 bases between them. Germline CDR1 LNHDA, CDR2 SQIVND (reference sequence). The CDR3 sequence: CASSPTVLFYGYTF. CDR3 nucleotide sequence: TGTGCCAGTAGTCCGACAGTGCTTTTCTATGGCTACACCTTC.

For this clonotype: A read error may account for a junction end that differs from germline. V usage is TRBV20-1 and J usage is TRBJ1-5; weak D call: TRBD1 (5 bases). This CDR3 has 12 amino acids. From germline, CDR1 is DFQATT and CDR2 SNEGSKA (reference sequence). The CDR3 nucleotides read TGCAGTGCTAGCGTGGGGGTTCAGCCCCGGCATTTT. Translated: CSASVGVQPRHF.

This clonotype was counted between two and nine times. One end of the junction does not line up with germline, which may come from a read error. The CDR3 coding sequence is TGTGCCAGCAGTGGGAGTGGAAACATCATATATTTT. Translating it yields CASSGSGNIIYF. This sequence joins TRBV2 and TRBJ1-3, with D uncertain. This CDR3 is built from 12 residues. Germline V gene data show CDR1 as SNHLY and CDR2 as FYNNEI.

This clonotype was observed at least ten times. The V and J genes are TRBV2 and TRBJ2-2; D possibly corresponds to TRBD1 (6 bases). The germline gives CDR1 SNHLY, CDR2 FYNNEI. The germline V and J ends were trimmed by 2 bases and 1 base, with 11 bases remaining between them. This CDR3 has 16 residues. The CDR3, as DNA: TGTGCCAGCAGTGAATTGGGCAGGGGGAACACCGGGGAGCTGTTTTTT. Translation gives CASSELGRGNTGELFF.

Only a few counts were recorded for this clonotype. The chain carries TRBV9 and TRBJ2-1; D uncertain. The CDR3 totals 16 residues. Trimming pared 3 bases from V and 0 bases from J, leaving 13 bases between. Germline V gives CDR1 SGDLS, CDR2 YYNGEE. The CDR3 sequence is CASSAFELTSYNEQFF. The CDR3 DNA reads TGTGCCAGCAGCGCTTTTGAACTGACCTCCTACAATGAGCAGTTCTTC.

This clonotype has at least ten counts. The gene calls are TRBV20-1 and TRBJ2-7; 7 nucleotides agree with TRBD2. This CDR3 region has 14 residues. Germline trimming cut 1 base from V and 2 bases from J; bases unmatched to any gene: 5. The germline V gene has CDR1 DFQATT and CDR2 SNEGSKA (reference sequence). The DNA for the CDR3 is TGCAGTGCTAGAGTGGCGGGAGCGGCCTACGAGCAGTACTTC. It is translated as CSARVAGAAYEQYF.

This clonotype was observed at least ten times. The chain combines TRBV7-3 with TRBJ2-2; maybe TRBD2 (6 bases). The CDR3 has 14 residues. The V gene lost 5 bases and the J gene lost 3 bases, with 10 bases spanning the gap. Germline CDR1 is SGHTA and CDR2 is FQGTGA. CDR3 in amino acids: CASSQWGDTGELFF. The DNA for the CDR3 is TGTGCCAGCAGCCAGTGGGGGGACACCGGGGAGCTGTTTTTT.

This clonotype was counted ten times or more. This rearrangement joins TRBV29-1 to TRBJ2-7, with D perhaps given as TRBD1 or TRBD2 (6 bases each). The V gene's germline CDR1 is SQVTM and CDR2 ANQGSEA. The CDR3 contains 12 residues. Trimming shortened V by 3 bases and J by 5 bases, and 11 bases separated the two germline ends. The CDR3 loop reads CSVETGADEQYF. CDR3 bases: TGCAGCGTTGAGACGGGGGCTGACGAGCAGTACTTC.

This clonotype was picked up many times. The CDR3 sequence: CSVGGTSGRDTYEQYF. The CDR3 nucleotides read TGCAGTGTAGGCGGGACTAGCGGGAGGGATACCTACGAGCAGTACTTC. The chain links TRBV20-1 to TRBJ2-7; TRBD2 aligns across 16 bases. The CDR3 contains 16 residues. CDR1 is DFQATT and CDR2 is SNEGSKA in the germline V gene (reference sequence). V lost 7 bases, J lost 2 bases, and 8 bases stayed unmatched.

This clonotype was detected only a few times. J is TRBJ2-7 and V is TRBV19; D call uncertain. The germline V gene encodes CDR1 LNHDA and CDR2 SQIVND (reference sequence). The CDR3 length is 13 residues. Trimming removed 0 bases at V and 7 bases at J, with 10 bases between. CDR3 in amino acids: CASSIEEFAEQYF. The CDR3 DNA sequence: TGTGCCAGTAGTATAGAAGAGTTCGCAGAGCAGTACTTC. The whole variable domain, filled in from reference TRBV19 and TRBJ2-7, reads DGGITQSPKYLFRKEGQNVTLSCEQNLNHDAMYWYRQDPGQGLRLIYYSQIVNDFQKGDIAEGYSVSREKKESFPLTVTSAQKNPTAFYLCASSIEEFAEQYFGPGTRLTVT.

This clonotype has at least ten counts. The chain employs TRBV7-9 and TRBJ2-7; weak D call: TRBD2 (6 bases). The CDR3 runs 15 residues. Germline CDR1 and CDR2: SEHNR and FQNEAQ (reference sequence). Trimming removed 5 bases at V and 6 bases at J, with 20 bases between. CDR3 loop: CASSVEGLPTSEQYF. CDR3 in DNA: TGTGCCAGCAGCGTAGAGGGACTTCCCACCTCCGAGCAGTACTTC.

This clonotype was seen once. The conserved phenylalanine or tryptophan normally closing the CDR3 is absent here, so this likely arose from a read error. The chain has TRBV19 and TRBJ2-2; 10 bases line up with TRBD2. Germline V gene data show CDR1 as LNHDA and CDR2 as SQIVND (reference sequence). This CDR3 is 17 amino acids long. The junction had 6 bases not matched to a gene; V was cut back by 5 bases and J by 0 bases. DNA for the CDR3: TGTGCCAGTAGTCCCCGCCTAGCGGGGGCGAACACCGGGGAGCTGTTTGTT. Encoded protein: CASSPRLAGANTGELFV.

This clonotype was seen repeatedly, ten times or more. The chain couples TRBV6-1 to TRBJ2-1; 7 positions agree with TRBD2. This CDR3 spans 15 amino acids. Looked up from germline, CDR1 is MNHNS and CDR2 is SASEGT. Germline trimming cut 6 bases from V and 8 bases from J; bases unmatched to any gene: 13. CDR3 DNA sequence: TGTGCCAGCAGCCCGAGGGGCGGGAGTGTCGATGAGCAGTTCTTC. Protein sequence: CASSPRGGSVDEQFF.

The chain carries TRBV29-1 and TRBJ2-1, with 7 bases fitting TRBD2. CDR3 length: 14 residues. Germline loops: CDR1 SQVTM, CDR2 ANQGSEA. J lost 3 bases, V lost 7 bases, and 9 bases had no gene match. CDR3 amino acids: CSAESGAHYNEQFF. CDR3 bases: TGCAGCGCCGAGAGCGGGGCGCACTACAATGAGCAGTTCTTC.

Note on this clonotype: The junction shows a germline mismatch at one end, possibly a read error. The V call is TRBV12-5, the J call TRBJ1-3, with D uncertain. Looked up from germline, CDR1 is LGHNT and CDR2 is FRNRAP. The length of the CDR3 is 14 residues. The CDR3: CASFGVLSGSTIYF. The CDR3 nucleotides are TGTGCTAGTTTTGGGGTTCTCTCTGGAAGCACCATATATTTT. The full variable domain, in which reference TRBV12-5 and TRBJ1-3 provide the parts outside the CDR3, is DARVTQTPRHKVTEMGQEVTMRCQPILGHNTVFWYRQTMMQGLELLAYFRNRAPLDDSGMPKDRFSAEMPDATLATLKIQPSEPRDSAVYFCASFGVLSGSTIYFGEGSWLTVV.

This clonotype has at least ten counts. The chain employs TRBV19 and TRBJ2-2; TRBD2 aligns across 15 bases. The CDR3 is 19 amino acids. From germline, CDR1 is LNHDA and CDR2 SQIVND (reference sequence). Trimming removed 6 bases from V and 4 bases from J; junction bases left unmatched: 12. The CDR3 nucleotides read TGTGCCAGTAGCCCCGGTGGACTAGCGGGAGGGGTTCGCACCGGGGAGCTGTTTTTT. Translation: CASSPGGLAGGVRTGELFF.

This clonotype was seen at least ten times. This chain joins TRBV18 and TRBJ1-1; 8 bases match TRBD1. The CDR3 contains 16 residues. Looked up from germline, CDR1 is KGHSH and CDR2 is LQKENI. V was pared by 6 bases and J by 0 bases, with 9 bases of the junction left unmatched. CDR3 coding DNA: TGTGCCAGCTCCCCTAGACAGGGGTCGGTGAACACTGAAGCTTTCTTT. Translating it yields CASSPRQGSVNTEAFF.

As concerns this clonotype: A much larger clone differs from this one at a single base, so this may be a read error. This chain joins TRBV4-1 and TRBJ2-3; unclear D gene. The CDR3 consists of 15 residues. The germline V gene has CDR1 MGHRA and CDR2 YSYEKL. The CDR3 protein is CASSRLYQRADMQYF. DNA of the CDR3: TGCGCCAGCAGCCGCCTCTACCAGCGCGCAGATATGCAGTATTTT.

This clonotype was seen repeatedly, ten times or more. This chain joins TRBV2 and TRBJ2-1; TRBD2 aligns across 10 bases. The germline gives CDR1 SNHLY, CDR2 FYNNEI. The ends lost 7 bases at V and 8 bases at J; junction bases unmatched: 8. The CDR3 loop spans 14 amino acids. CDR3 DNA sequence: TGTGCCAGCAATCCTACTAGCGGGATTTATGAGCAGTTCTTC. Translation: CASNPTSGIYEQFF.

This clonotype has just a few counts. The CDR3 DNA sequence: TGTGCCAGCAGCCCAATCACCGGGACAGGGGGCAACTATGGCTACACCTTC. Encoded protein: CASSPITGTGGNYGYTF. The chain carries TRBV11-3 and TRBJ1-2; 12 bases line up with TRBD1. In germline, CDR1 is SGHNT, CDR2 YENEEA. With 5 bases clipped from V and 2 bases from J, the junction kept 9 bases outside the gene matches. This CDR3 has 17 amino acids.

This clonotype was detected ten times or more. The chain has TRBV9 and TRBJ2-2; D perhaps matches TRBD2 (5 bases). CDR1 and CDR2 from the germline V gene are SGDLS and YYNGEE. The length of the CDR3 is 15 residues. Trimming left V 1 base short and J 6 bases short, with 13 bases between. CDR3 nucleotide sequence: TGTGCCAGCAGCGTAAAACCGGACTCTCCCGGGGAGCTGTTTTTT. Protein: CASSVKPDSPGELFF. Using reference TRBV9 and TRBJ2-2 for the parts outside the CDR3, the full variable domain is DSGVTQTPKHLITATGQRVTLRCSPRSGDLSVYWYQQSLDQGLQFLIQYYNGEERAKGNILERFSAQQFPDLHSELNLSSLELGDSALYFCASSVKPDSPGELFFGEGSRLTVL.

Worth noting for this clonotype: This sequence may be a read error, since a much larger clone differs from it by one base. The chain links TRBV19 to TRBJ2-1, with 9 nucleotides matching TRBD1. This CDR3 contains 13 residues. Germline-derived CDR1 and CDR2 are LNHDA and SQIVND (reference sequence). The CDR3: CARRGQGTREQFF. CDR3 DNA: TGTGCCCGTAGGGGACAGGGAACTAGGGAGCAGTTCTTC.